These 8 T cell receptor beta chains originate from one sample sequenced in a study of siplizumab effects on memory and regulatory T cells. Libraries were prepared by immunoSEQ multiplex PCR; TCRdb keeps only in-frame clonotypes and omits some of them. The sample lists around 100,000 clones; about 93% were seen once. Sequenced sample: Tregs sorted from blood. The receptor set was obtained from a human donor in good health.

DNA of the CDR3: TGTGCCAGCAGTTTACAAGAGGGGGATACGCAGTATTTT. It specifies CASSLQEGDTQYF. The chain has TRBV27 and TRBJ2-3; the D gene could be TRBD1 or TRBD2 (5 bases each). V was clipped by 2 bases and J by 6 bases, with 9 bases between them. The CDR3 runs to 13 residues. Looked up from germline, CDR1 is MNHEY and CDR2 is SMNVEV (reference sequence).

This clone was observed a few times. This chain links TRBV6-6 with TRBJ2-2; no reliable D call. The CDR3 is 11 residues long. The V end lost 8 bases, the J end lost 1 base, and 2 bases lay between the germline ends. Germline lookup yields CDR1 MNHNY and CDR2 SVGAGI (reference sequence). CDR3 residues: CASLNTGELFF. CDR3 coding DNA: TGTGCCAGCTTGAACACCGGGGAGCTGTTTTTT.

The CDR3 sequence is CASSREPYNEQFF. The DNA of the CDR3 is TGCGCCAGCAGCCGGGAGCCCTACAATGAGCAGTTCTTC. This chain joins TRBV5-1 and TRBJ2-1, with D maybe TRBD2 (6 bases). Trimming took off 4 bases at V and 2 bases at J, with 7 bases between the two ends. Germline lookup yields CDR1 SGHRS and CDR2 YFSETQ. This CDR3 is built from 13 residues.

The sample holds one count of this clone. Additional DNA sequences in this sample encode the identical CDR3. V usage is TRBV5-1 and J usage is TRBJ2-7; D remains unclear. The CDR3 is made up of 13 amino acids. Germline V CDR1 and CDR2: SGHRS, YFSETQ. V shed 0 bases and J shed 4 bases, with 8 bases lying between them. CDR3: CASSLDRAYEQYF. The CDR3 DNA is TGCGCCAGCAGCTTGGATAGAGCATACGAGCAGTACTTC.

V and J are TRBV10-3 and TRBJ1-3, with TRBD1 identical over 7 bases. The germline CDR1 and CDR2 sequences are ENHRY and SYGVKD. J gave up 2 bases and V 6 bases, and 4 bases lay outside the gene matches. The CDR3 has 14 residues. DNA of the CDR3: TGTGCCATCAGAGGGGGCTTCGCTGGAAACACCATATATTTT. Translation: CAIRGGFAGNTIYF.

The J gene is TRBJ1-1, the V gene TRBV27, with D unresolved. V was cut by 10 bases and J by 7 bases, with 10 bases left in between. Germline values: CDR1 MNHEY, CDR2 SMNVEV (reference sequence). The CDR3 contains 10 residues. The chain's CDR3 is CATQTREAFF. The DNA for the CDR3 is TGTGCCACCCAGACACGTGAAGCTTTCTTT.

J is TRBJ1-1 and V is TRBV14, with 8 bases matching TRBD1. Germline V lookup: CDR1 SGHDN, CDR2 FVKESK. This CDR3 is 14 amino acids long. Trimming cost V 4 bases and J 5 bases; bases outside gene matches: 6. This chain's CDR3 is CASSLSGGRTEAFF. CDR3 in DNA: TGTGCCAGCAGCCTGTCAGGGGGCCGGACTGAAGCTTTCTTT.

The CDR3 region is CASSEAPGANYGYTF. CDR3 DNA sequence: TGTGCCAGCAGTGAAGCACCGGGGGCTAACTATGGCTACACCTTC. V gene TRBV6-1 combines with J gene TRBJ1-2; tentatively, D is TRBD1 (5 bases). The germline CDR1 and CDR2 sequences are MNHNS and SASEGT. The CDR3 is 15 residues long. Trimming left V 0 bases short and J 0 bases short, with 8 bases between.